These 31 T cell receptor beta chains were sequenced from one sample in a study of cytomegalovirus exposure and HLA in healthy donors. 13 Jbeta primers and 60 Vbeta primers were used for the PCR. TCRdb's table, derived via immunoSEQ multiplex PCR, lists solely in-frame clones and lacks some. This table has around 170,000 clones, around 80% appearing once. Sequencing was done on a sample of PBMCs. Every receptor here comes from a man in his late teens or twenties in good health and CMV-seronegative.

The rearrangement joins TRBV4-3 to TRBJ2-5; 7 nucleotides align to TRBD2. The J call is uncertain, as TRBJ2-7 better fits the DNA end. Germline CDR1 reads LGHNA; CDR2 reads YSLEER. This CDR3 spans 14 amino acids. CDR3 nucleotide sequence: TGCGCCAGCAGCTCCCGGGACTATCCCTACGAGCAGTACTTC. Protein: CASSSRDYPYEQYF.

This rearrangement joins TRBV27 to TRBJ1-5; 7 bases align to TRBD1. The germline V gene encodes CDR1 MNHEY and CDR2 SMNVEV (reference sequence). With 3 bases clipped from V and 5 bases from J, the junction kept 1 base outside the gene matches. This CDR3 region has 13 residues. CDR3: CASSFDRDQPQHF. CDR3 bases: TGTGCCAGCAGTTTCGACAGGGATCAGCCCCAGCATTTT.

V gene TRBV29-1 combines with J gene TRBJ2-2, with D possibly being TRBD1 (6 bases). The CDR3 length is 16 residues. V lost 1 base and J lost 0, with 12 bases in between. Germline V gene lookup returns CDR1 SQVTM and CDR2 ANQGSEA. The DNA of the CDR3 is TGCAGCGTTGAAGGTGTGGGACACCCGAACACCGGGGAGCTGTTTTTT. It translates to CSVEGVGHPNTGELFF.

This sequence joins TRBV4-2 and TRBJ2-5, with 11 bases aligning to TRBD2. The CDR3 is 17 amino acids. Germline CDR1 reads LGHNA; CDR2 reads YNFKEQ. Germline trimming cut 4 bases from V and 2 bases from J; bases unmatched to any gene: 9. The CDR3 sequence is CASSLRASGGPQETQYF. CDR3 sequence (DNA): TGTGCCAGCAGCCTGAGGGCTAGCGGGGGGCCTCAAGAGACCCAGTACTTC.

The V gene is TRBV11-2, the J gene TRBJ2-1, with 11 bases identical to TRBD1. J was trimmed by 6 bases and V by 5 bases; bases with no gene match: 9. CDR3 length: 16 amino acids. Germline V gene sequence: CDR1 SGHAT, CDR2 FQNNGV. CDR3 in DNA: TGTGCCAGCAGCGTGTCGAGGGACAGGGGGACCAATGAGCAGTTCTTC. Amino acids: CASSVSRDRGTNEQFF.

This clone came up a few times. The rearrangement uses TRBV7-2 and TRBJ2-5; 8 positions match TRBD1. This CDR3 is built from 15 residues. J was trimmed by 5 bases and V by 5 bases; bases with no gene match: 10. Germline CDR1 reads SGHTA; CDR2 reads FQGNSA. DNA of the CDR3: TGTGCCAGCAGCCTAAGGACAGGGTATTTGGAGACCCAGTACTTC. This sequence encodes CASSLRTGYLETQYF.

This clone has a handful of counts. The V call is TRBV7-2, the J call TRBJ2-1, with D unresolved. The V gene's germline CDR1 is SGHTA and CDR2 FQGNSA. CDR3 length: 14 residues. Trimming left V 2 bases short and J 10 bases short, with 15 bases between. CDR3 protein: CASSLTPVSIEQFF. CDR3 nucleotide sequence: TGTGCCAGCAGCTTAACACCGGTTAGCATAGAGCAGTTCTTC.

The chain recombines TRBV18 with TRBJ2-7, with TRBD1 matching over 11 bases. Trimming removed 5 bases from V and 7 bases from J; junction bases left unmatched: 4. The CDR3 consists of 13 residues. The germline gives CDR1 KGHSH, CDR2 LQKENI. CDR3 sequence reads: CASSDGTGGEQYF. CDR3 nucleotide sequence: TGTGCCAGCTCAGACGGGACAGGGGGTGAGCAGTACTTC.

The chain has TRBV7-3 and TRBJ2-7, with 8 bases matching TRBD1. CDR1 is SGHTA and CDR2 is FQGTGA in the germline V gene. The CDR3 is 12 amino acids. Germline trimming cut 4 bases from V and 7 bases from J; bases unmatched to any gene: 3. The CDR3 nucleotides read TGTGCCAGCAGCTCCGACAGGGGAGAGCAGTACTTC. This translates into CASSSDRGEQYF.

The rearrangement uses TRBV7-2 and TRBJ2-7, with TRBD1 matching over 10 bases. Germline values: CDR1 SGHTA, CDR2 FQGNSA. V lost 5 bases to trimming and J lost 1 base; unmatched junction nucleotides: 5. The CDR3 has 15 amino acids. The CDR3 reads CASSLTGGRSYEQYF. The CDR3 DNA reads as TGTGCCAGCAGCCTGACAGGGGGCAGATCCTACGAGCAGTACTTC.

The genes are TRBV30 and TRBJ1-1, with 9 bases that match TRBD1. This CDR3 region has 15 residues. Germline V gene data show CDR1 as GTSNPN and CDR2 as SVGIG (reference sequence). The trim removed 2 bases at V and 5 bases at J, leaving 9 bases unmatched. This CDR3 reads CAWSRTGEWSTEAFF. The CDR3 bases are TGTGCCTGGAGTAGGACAGGGGAATGGTCGACTGAAGCTTTCTTT.

The rearrangement uses TRBV4-2 and TRBJ1-2; 8 positions match TRBD1. Trimming at V came to 0 bases and at J to 12 bases, leaving 9 bases not matched to a gene. The CDR3 loop spans 14 amino acids. Looked up from germline, CDR1 is LGHNA and CDR2 is YNFKEQ. CDR3 DNA: TGTGCCAGCAGCCAAGAGGGACAGGTGGGTAAGGACACCTTC. It translates to CASSQEGQVGKDTF.

The chain carries TRBV5-5 and TRBJ2-2; the D gene is possibly TRBD2 (8 bases). The CDR3 is 18 residues long. The germline gives CDR1 SGHKS, CDR2 YYEKEE (reference sequence). V was pared by 2 bases and J by 6 bases, with 23 bases between. This chain's CDR3 is CASSFKGAAGGRAGELFF. CDR3 bases: TGTGCCAGCAGCTTTAAGGGGGCTGCGGGGGGCCGAGCCGGGGAGCTGTTTTTT.

The J gene is TRBJ1-6, the V gene TRBV6-6; the match to TRBD1 covers 8 bases. Germline V lookup: CDR1 MNHNY, CDR2 SVGAGI (reference sequence). V shed 5 bases and J 7 bases; nucleotides not matched to a gene: 7. The CDR3 extends over 15 amino acids. The CDR3 bases are TGTGCCAGCAGTCCTCAGGACAGGGAGAATTCACCCCTCCACTTT. Amino acids: CASSPQDRENSPLHF.

This chain links TRBV9 with TRBJ1-2; D gene unclear. V was trimmed by 3 bases and J by 4 bases, leaving 10 bases between them. Per germline, CDR1 SGDLS and CDR2 YYNGEE. This CDR3 region has 13 residues. The CDR3 reads CASSGPRGYGYTF. The DNA of the CDR3 is TGTGCCAGCAGCGGTCCGCGGGGCTATGGCTACACCTTC.

This chain links TRBV18 with TRBJ2-1; 10 positions match TRBD2. This CDR3 region has 17 residues. V shed 1 base and J 6 bases; nucleotides not matched to a gene: 9. Germline loops: CDR1 KGHSH, CDR2 LQKENI. This chain's CDR3 is CASSPQATWTSGNEQFF. CDR3 coding DNA: TGTGCCAGCTCACCACAGGCGACATGGACTAGCGGCAATGAGCAGTTCTTC.

V is TRBV4-3 and J is TRBJ2-5; possible D gene TRBD2, 5 bases. V lost 1 base and J lost 2, with 14 bases in between. The length of the CDR3 is 16 residues. Per germline, CDR1 LGHNA and CDR2 YSLEER. CDR3 DNA sequence: TGCGCCAGCAGCCAAGGTCAGGCCAGGACTCAAGAGACCCAGTACTTC. Translation gives CASSQGQARTQETQYF.

The rearrangement links TRBV11-1 to TRBJ2-5; D gene unclear. TRBJ2-7 explains the end of the DNA better; the J call may be wrong. CDR3 length equals 14 residues. Germline V gene lookup returns CDR1 SGHAT and CDR2 FQDESV (reference sequence). The CDR3 DNA is TGTGCCAGCAGCTTAGGGGCAGTTCGCTACGAGCAGTACTTC. As protein: CASSLGAVRYEQYF.

This chain uses TRBV7-9 with TRBJ2-3; D not resolved. Per germline, CDR1 SEHNR and CDR2 FQNEAQ (reference sequence). The CDR3 is 15 amino acids. V lost 11 bases to trimming and J lost 2 bases, with 20 bases between them. CDR3 bases: TGTGCCTGCACCGCTAATAGCATAGACACAGATACGCAGTATTTT. Amino acids: CACTANSIDTDTQYF.

The rearrangement uses TRBV7-9 and TRBJ2-2; D is perhaps TRBD2 (6 bases). The CDR3 covers 15 residues. Per germline, CDR1 SEHNR and CDR2 FQNEAQ (reference sequence). Trimming shortened V by 7 bases and J by 5 bases, and 17 bases separated the two germline ends. Written as DNA, the CDR3 is TGTGCCAGCACCTTGTTTAGGGCGGGGACCGGGGAGCTGTTTTTT. Its translation: CASTLFRAGTGELFF.

The genes are TRBV5-4 and TRBJ1-1, with 9 positions matching TRBD1. Germline V lookup: CDR1 SGHNT, CDR2 YYREEE (reference sequence). Trimming at V came to 3 bases and at J to 3 bases, leaving 6 bases not matched to a gene. The CDR3 runs 15 residues. CDR3 region: CASSSKQGAYTEAFF. Here the CDR3 DNA reads TGTGCCAGCAGCTCCAAACAGGGGGCCTACACTGAAGCTTTCTTT.

DNA for the CDR3: TGTGCCAGCAGGGCAGGCACAGATACGCAGTATTTT. This translates into CASRAGTDTQYF. The V call is TRBV9, the J call TRBJ2-3; D uncertain. There are 12 residues in the CDR3. Deletions cut 5 bases from V and 1 base from J, with 5 bases between. Looked up from germline, CDR1 is SGDLS and CDR2 is YYNGEE.

The chain is built from TRBV2 and TRBJ1-6; D is perhaps TRBD1 (6 bases). The V end lost 6 bases, the J end lost 7 bases, and 16 bases lay between the germline ends. CDR1 SNHLY and CDR2 FYNNEI come from the germline V gene. CDR3 length: 15 amino acids. CDR3 protein: CASRSQGQENSPLHF. The CDR3 DNA reads as TGTGCCAGCAGGTCACAGGGACAAGAGAATTCACCCCTCCACTTT.

V and J are TRBV6-6 and TRBJ1-1; 9 bases map to TRBD1. With 9 bases clipped from V and 4 bases from J, the junction kept 6 bases outside the gene matches. The germline V gene has CDR1 MNHNY and CDR2 SVGAGI (reference sequence). There are 13 residues in the CDR3. The CDR3 region is CASSLQGATEAFF. The CDR3 bases are TGTGCCAGTTCTTTACAGGGGGCCACTGAAGCTTTCTTT.

This clone was detected only a few times. The chain has TRBV12-5 and TRBJ2-5; TRBD2 aligns across 7 bases. The J segment lost 7 bases and the V segment lost 0 bases, leaving 11 bases of the junction unmatched. The germline V gene has CDR1 LGHNT and CDR2 FRNRAP. The CDR3 runs 16 residues. The CDR3 protein is CASGLVRTNGGWTQYF. CDR3 nucleotides: TGTGCTAGTGGTTTGGTACGAACTAACGGGGGGTGGACCCAGTACTTC.

This chain joins TRBV9 and TRBJ2-7; 11 nucleotides line up with TRBD2. V lost 2 bases, J lost 4 bases, and 8 bases stayed unmatched. The CDR3 extends over 16 amino acids. Germline V gene data show CDR1 as SGDLS and CDR2 as YYNGEE. CDR3: CASSVSGTSGVYEQYF. CDR3 in DNA: TGTGCCAGCAGCGTCAGCGGGACTAGCGGAGTTTACGAGCAGTACTTC.

The gene calls are TRBV7-3 and TRBJ2-6; 8 bases fit TRBD1. In germline, CDR1 is SGHTA, CDR2 FQGTGA. J gave up 2 bases and V 5 bases, and 11 bases lay outside the gene matches. The CDR3 extends over 18 amino acids. In DNA form, the CDR3 reads TGTGCCAGCAGCGCGCAGGGGGCGCGGGCGGCTGGGGCCAACGTCCTGACTTTC. It translates to CASSAQGARAAGANVLTF.

J is TRBJ2-5 and V is TRBV5-8; TRBD1 is a possible D gene (6 bases). The ends were cut back, 0 bases at V and 5 bases at J, with 14 bases in the middle. The germline CDR1 and CDR2 sequences are SGHTS and YDEGEE. The CDR3 consists of 15 residues. CDR3 sequence reads: CASSLATGQRETQYF. DNA of the CDR3: TGTGCCAGCAGCTTGGCCACAGGGCAGCGCGAGACCCAGTACTTC.

V is TRBV4-3 and J is TRBJ2-2, with TRBD2 as a possible D gene (6 bases). The CDR3 runs 16 residues. Germline CDR1 is LGHNA and CDR2 is YSLEER. V dropped 4 bases and J dropped 1 base, with 13 bases sitting between them. CDR3 in amino acids: CASSPEWEENTGELFF. DNA for the CDR3: TGCGCCAGCAGCCCGGAATGGGAGGAGAACACCGGGGAGCTGTTTTTT.

This clone was picked up one time. The chain recombines TRBV4-1 with TRBJ2-2; D unresolved. The V and J ends lost 2 bases and 4 bases respectively, with 17 bases between them. CDR1 MGHRA and CDR2 YSYEKL come from the germline V gene. This CDR3 has 17 residues. The CDR3 loop is CASSQLLAAMVTGELFF. DNA of the CDR3: TGCGCCAGCAGCCAACTACTCGCAGCGATGGTCACCGGGGAGCTGTTTTTT.

The chain carries TRBV19 and TRBJ1-5; D gene ambiguous. Trimming removed 2 bases from V and 9 bases from J, with 14 bases in between. This CDR3 has 14 amino acids. Germline CDR1 reads LNHDA; CDR2 reads SQIVND (reference sequence). The DNA for the CDR3 is TGTGCCAGTAGTATATTCGAGGGCGAGCTGCCCCAGCATTTT. Protein sequence: CASSIFEGELPQHF. The variable domain in full, completed from reference TRBV19 and TRBJ1-5, reads DGGITQSPKYLFRKEGQNVTLSCEQNLNHDAMYWYRQDPGQGLRLIYYSQIVNDFQKGDIAEGYSVSREKKESFPLTVTSAQKNPTAFYLCASSIFEGELPQHFGDGTRLSIL.